This TCR beta chain was obtained from a study of cytomegalovirus exposure and HLA in healthy donors. Study conclusions and caveats: High sensitivity and specificity were reportedly achieved when the classifier diagnosed cytomegalovirus status.

Comment on this clone: Its antigen is not identified.

This table comes from immunoSEQ multiplex PCR, and its TCRdb copy is limited to in-frame clones, with some not included. The sample includes 110,000 or so clones, approximately 89% seen only once; the top ten take approximately 2%. The V and J ends lost 6 bases and 7 bases, in that order; junction bases with no gene match: 11. This CDR3 contains 16 residues. Germline values: CDR1 MRHNA, CDR2 SNTAGT. This sequence originates from a man between 18 and 35 years old in good health and CMV-seronegative. The specimen was PBMCs. The chain uses TRBV6-4 and TRBJ2-1, with 11 bases that match TRBD2. The CDR3 nucleotides are TGTGCCAGCAGAGAACTAGCGGGAGATTTTGGAAATGAGCAGTTCTTC. Its protein is CASRELAGDFGNEQFF.